Below are 26 T cell receptor beta chains sequenced from a single sample in a study of OX40 agonist ivuxolimab in advanced cancers. Only in-frame clones appear in the TCRdb table, and some are missing; sequencing was by immunoSEQ multiplex PCR. The repertoire holds 100,000 to 120,000 clones, roughly 90% seen once, with 0.27% in the top ten. The sample here was CD4+ or CD8+ T cells sorted from blood, taken in a trial of the OX40 agonist ivuxolimab. Receptors originate from an adult with an advanced solid tumor such as melanoma, head and neck, liver or kidney cancer.

The chain has TRBV11-2 and TRBJ1-5; possible D gene TRBD1, 5 bases. V lost 3 bases and J lost 3, with 18 bases in between. This CDR3 is built from 17 residues. Looked up from germline, CDR1 is SGHAT and CDR2 is FQNNGV. As DNA, the CDR3 is TGTGCCAGCAGCTTGAACGGGGTCGGGACGTCCAATCAGCCCCAGCATTTT. It translates to CASSLNGVGTSNQPQHF. Complete variable domain (other parts from reference TRBV11-2 and TRBJ1-5): EAGVAQSPRYKIIEKRQSVAFWCNPISGHATLYWYQQILGQGPKLLIQFQNNGVVDDSQLPKDRFSAERLKGVDSTLKIQPAKLEDSAVYLCASSLNGVGTSNQPQHFGDGTRLSIL.

The chain recombines TRBV2 with TRBJ2-1, with 8 positions matching TRBD2. The germline CDR1 and CDR2 sequences are SNHLY and FYNNEI. V lost 7 bases and J lost 2; bases outside the gene matches: 4. The CDR3 is made up of 14 amino acids. The CDR3 sequence is CASTPGLAYNEQFF. The CDR3 coding sequence is TGTGCCAGCACCCCGGGACTAGCCTACAATGAGCAGTTCTTC.

This chain joins TRBV2 and TRBJ2-1, with TRBD1 identical over 8 bases. The V segment lost 6 bases and the J segment 4 bases; nucleotides outside the gene matches: 8. Germline values: CDR1 SNHLY, CDR2 FYNNEI. The CDR3 is 15 amino acids. The CDR3 is CASRFSQGAYNEQFF. As DNA, the CDR3 is TGTGCCAGCAGGTTTAGCCAGGGGGCTTACAATGAGCAGTTCTTC.

The rearrangement links TRBV11-2 to TRBJ2-3; D remains ambiguous. Germline V gene data show CDR1 as SGHAT and CDR2 as FQNNGV. The CDR3 has 12 amino acids. Trimming removed 5 bases from V and 0 bases from J, with 3 bases in between. CDR3 sequence: CASSPSTDTQYF. CDR3 nucleotide sequence: TGTGCCAGCAGCCCTAGCACAGATACGCAGTATTTT.

The chain employs TRBV18 and TRBJ2-1, with TRBD2 matching 8 bases. Germline V gene sequence: CDR1 KGHSH, CDR2 LQKENI. This CDR3 is 17 amino acids long. With V trimmed by 4 bases and J by 3 bases, 11 bases remained unmatched. Here the CDR3 reads CASSLLRGGIGYNEQFF. The CDR3 DNA reads as TGTGCCAGCTCACTCCTTCGCGGGGGGATCGGCTACAATGAGCAGTTCTTC.

This clone was picked up a small number of times. This chain links TRBV7-9 with TRBJ2-1; a weak D match, TRBD2 (6 bases). The CDR3 contains 17 residues. V lost 1 base to trimming and J lost 5 bases, with 18 bases between them. The germline V gene encodes CDR1 SEHNR and CDR2 FQNEAQ (reference sequence). The CDR3 is CASSLGSLGSGDNEQFF. CDR3 nucleotides: TGTGCCAGCAGCTTAGGAAGTCTCGGGAGTGGTGACAATGAGCAGTTCTTC.

V is TRBV28 and J is TRBJ1-2; D is possibly TRBD1 (5 bases). The CDR3 totals 11 residues. Germline CDR1 MDHEN, CDR2 SYDVKM. The V and J ends lost 8 bases and 6 bases respectively, with 10 bases between them. CDR3 residues: CASEGEDGYTF. The CDR3 nucleotides read TGTGCCAGCGAAGGGGAAGATGGCTACACCTTC.

This clone was counted a single time. The chain uses TRBV5-1 and TRBJ2-7; TRBD1 is a possible D gene (6 bases). This CDR3 contains 13 residues. Germline lookup yields CDR1 SGHRS and CDR2 YFSETQ. V lost 2 bases to trimming and J lost 2 bases, with 8 bases between them. CDR3 in amino acids: CASSLQGTYEQYF. In DNA form, the CDR3 reads TGCGCCAGCAGCTTACAGGGTACCTACGAGCAGTACTTC.

The rearrangement uses TRBV5-1 and TRBJ1-1; the match to TRBD1 covers 10 bases. Trimming took 3 bases from V and 4 from J; bases not matched to a gene: 6. The CDR3 runs 15 residues. Per the germline V gene, CDR1 is SGHRS and CDR2 is YFSETQ. The CDR3 spells CASSWDRGLATEAFF. CDR3 nucleotides: TGCGCCAGCAGCTGGGACAGGGGACTCGCCACTGAAGCTTTCTTT.

The chain has TRBV9 and TRBJ1-1; D gene ambiguous. The CDR3 loop spans 15 amino acids. Germline V gives CDR1 SGDLS, CDR2 YYNGEE. V was trimmed by 0 bases and J by 0 bases, leaving 9 bases between them. The CDR3 loop is CASSVGYTMNTEAFF. The CDR3, as DNA: TGTGCCAGCAGCGTAGGATACACCATGAACACTGAAGCTTTCTTT.

The chain is built from TRBV7-2 and TRBJ2-2; D unresolved. The CDR3 contains 12 residues. V lost 2 bases and J lost 6, with 4 bases in between. Per the germline V gene, CDR1 is SGHTA and CDR2 is FQGNSA. The CDR3 sequence is CASSLNAGELFF. Here the CDR3 DNA reads TGTGCCAGCAGCTTAAACGCCGGGGAGCTGTTTTTT.

The chain recombines TRBV9 with TRBJ2-7; the match to TRBD2 covers 14 bases. Trimming removed 0 bases from V and 6 bases from J; junction bases left unmatched: 2. This CDR3 has 15 residues. The germline V gene has CDR1 SGDLS and CDR2 YYNGEE. CDR3 DNA: TGTGCCAGCAGCGTAGGAGGACTAGCGGGAGGCGAGCAGTACTTC. Translating it yields CASSVGGLAGGEQYF.

This sequence joins TRBV28 and TRBJ2-7, with a weak D call TRBD1 (6 bases). Germline-derived CDR1 and CDR2 are MDHEN and SYDVKM. V shed 5 bases and J shed 0 bases, with 14 bases lying between them. The CDR3 sequence is 15 residues long. The CDR3 nucleotides read TGTGCCAGCAGTCCCCCGGACAGTTTCTCCTACGAGCAGTACTTC. Its translation: CASSPPDSFSYEQYF.

As DNA, the CDR3 is TGTGCCATCAACGGGGGTTGGGGAGGCAATCAGCCCCAGCATTTT. Translating it yields CAINGGWGGNQPQHF. This chain joins TRBV25-1 and TRBJ1-5; D may be TRBD1 (5 bases). Trimming shortened V by 10 bases and J by 2 bases, and 18 bases separated the two germline ends. CDR1 MGHDK and CDR2 SYGVNS come from the germline V gene. CDR3 size: 15 residues.

The CDR3 loop is CASKPTEESYGYTF. Written as DNA, the CDR3 is TGTGCCAGCAAACCGACCGAGGAGTCCTATGGCTACACCTTC. The chain uses TRBV6-4 and TRBJ1-2, with D unclear. Germline assignment: CDR1 MRHNA and CDR2 SNTAGT. V was clipped by 7 bases and J by 4 bases, with 16 bases between them. This CDR3 has 14 amino acids.

CDR3: CATSRDAQGGQPQHF. The DNA for the CDR3 is TGTGCCACCAGCAGAGATGCACAGGGGGGTCAGCCCCAGCATTTT. The rearrangement links TRBV15 to TRBJ1-5; 8 bases agree with TRBD1. Germline V gene data show CDR1 as LNHNV and CDR2 as YYDKDF (reference sequence). Trimming at V came to 0 bases and at J to 6 bases, leaving 4 bases not matched to a gene. This CDR3 contains 15 residues.

The genes are TRBV5-1 and TRBJ2-3; D is ambiguous. The CDR3 consists of 14 residues. The V and J ends lost 0 bases and 1 base respectively, with 6 bases between them. Germline CDR1 and CDR2: SGHRS and YFSETQ. The CDR3 loop reads CASSLVGRTDTQYF. The CDR3 DNA reads as TGCGCCAGCAGCTTGGTAGGGCGCACAGATACGCAGTATTTT.

The chain is built from TRBV6-5 and TRBJ2-7; no definite D call. The CDR3 is made up of 14 amino acids. From germline, CDR1 is MNHEY and CDR2 SVGAGI. With 6 bases removed from V and 1 base from J, the gap between germline ends came to 13 bases. CDR3 amino acids: CASRRTLQSYEQYF. CDR3 coding DNA: TGTGCCAGCAGGCGCACACTCCAATCCTACGAGCAGTACTTC.

The V call is TRBV11-2, the J call TRBJ2-6, with D unclear. The CDR3 totals 17 residues. Germline CDR1 is SGHAT and CDR2 is FQNNGV. Trimming took off 1 base at V and 3 bases at J, with 13 bases between the two ends. The CDR3 protein is CASSLAPLHFGANVLTF. The CDR3 region has the DNA TGTGCCAGCAGCTTAGCGCCCCTTCATTTTGGGGCCAACGTCCTGACTTTC.

The CDR3 nucleotides are TGTGCCAGCAGTCCTGGGGGACAGGACACGGGGGCTTTCTTT. Translating it yields CASSPGGQDTGAFF. V is TRBV5-4 and J is TRBJ1-1; 8 bases match TRBD1. Germline V lookup: CDR1 SGHNT, CDR2 YYREEE (reference sequence). This CDR3 contains 14 residues. J was trimmed by 11 bases and V by 5 bases; bases with no gene match: 14.

In its sample, this clone was seen a few times. The chain combines TRBV19 with TRBJ2-1, with 12 bases that match TRBD2. The J segment lost 6 bases and the V segment lost 6 bases, leaving 9 bases of the junction unmatched. The CDR3 covers 16 residues. Germline CDR1 LNHDA, CDR2 SQIVND (reference sequence). The CDR3 protein is CASSRKGLAGSNEQFF. The DNA for the CDR3 is TGTGCCAGTAGCCGAAAGGGACTAGCGGGCTCCAATGAGCAGTTCTTC.

The rearrangement uses TRBV27 and TRBJ1-2, with no clear D. V lost 9 bases to trimming and J lost 4 bases, with 12 bases between them. The CDR3 has 12 amino acids. Germline CDR1 is MNHEY and CDR2 is SMNVEV (reference sequence). CDR3 sequence: CASGGPGYGYTF. Here the CDR3 DNA reads TGTGCCAGTGGAGGGCCCGGCTATGGCTACACCTTC.

The chain employs TRBV11-2 and TRBJ1-2; D not certain. CDR3 size: 15 residues. Germline values: CDR1 SGHAT, CDR2 FQNNGV. Between the trimmed V and J ends, which lost 0 bases and 0 bases, there was a span of 8 bases. Here the CDR3 DNA reads TGTGCCAGCAGCTTAGAGCCAGGAACTAACTATGGCTACACCTTC. Translation gives CASSLEPGTNYGYTF.

The chain joins TRBV2 to TRBJ2-4, with D hard to call. The germline CDR1 and CDR2 sequences are SNHLY and FYNNEI. V lost 4 bases, J lost 0 bases, and 10 bases lay in between. The length of the CDR3 is 15 residues. The CDR3 DNA reads as TGTGCCAGCAGTGGTGGCAGCGAAGCCAAAAACATTCAGTACTTC. It yields the protein CASSGGSEAKNIQYF.

The chain recombines TRBV7-2 with TRBJ2-7; D is unclear. The V end lost 0 bases, the J end lost 0 bases, and 3 bases lay between the germline ends. Germline lookup yields CDR1 SGHTA and CDR2 FQGNSA. This CDR3 contains 13 residues. CDR3 DNA: TGTGCCAGCAGCTTAGCTACCTCCTACGAGCAGTACTTC. Amino acid sequence: CASSLATSYEQYF.

V usage is TRBV4-3 and J usage is TRBJ1-6; TRBD1 is a possible D gene (5 bases). Trimming stripped 3 bases from V and 14 bases from J, with 17 bases between. Germline loops: CDR1 LGHNA, CDR2 YSLEER. The CDR3 is 14 amino acids. The CDR3 protein is CASSQVTGAPALHF. DNA of the CDR3: TGCGCCAGCAGCCAGGTTACCGGGGCCCCAGCCCTCCACTTT.